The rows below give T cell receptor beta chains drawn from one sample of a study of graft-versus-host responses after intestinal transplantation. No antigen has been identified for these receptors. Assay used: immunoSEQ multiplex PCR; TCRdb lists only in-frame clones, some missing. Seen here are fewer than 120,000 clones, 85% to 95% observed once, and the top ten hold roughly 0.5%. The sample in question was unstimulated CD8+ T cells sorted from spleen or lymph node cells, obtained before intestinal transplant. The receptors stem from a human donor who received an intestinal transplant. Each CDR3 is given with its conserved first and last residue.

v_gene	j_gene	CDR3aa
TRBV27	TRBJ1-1	CASSSLGGTTEAFF
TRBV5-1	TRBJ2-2	CASRERGGYTGELFF
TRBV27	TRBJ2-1	CASSGGTSGNNEQFF
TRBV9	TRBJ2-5	CASSVRGRRETQYF
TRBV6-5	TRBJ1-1	CASSYGVRQGNNEAFF
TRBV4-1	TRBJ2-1	CASSPEDYEQFF
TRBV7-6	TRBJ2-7	CASSLAGVAYEQYF
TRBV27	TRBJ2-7	CASSFAGSDSDEQYF
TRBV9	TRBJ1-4	CASSPGQGATNEKLFF
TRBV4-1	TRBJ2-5	CASSQVTSGLSEGQYF
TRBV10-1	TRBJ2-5	CASSSGLLAETQYF
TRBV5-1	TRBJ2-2	CASDTGLGRKNTGELFF
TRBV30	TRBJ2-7	CAWSVQGLGEQYF
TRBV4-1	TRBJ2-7	CASSQGTRSSYEQYF
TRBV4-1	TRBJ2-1	CASSQDPPPGGNEQFF
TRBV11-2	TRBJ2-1	CASRRNRDPTYNEQFF
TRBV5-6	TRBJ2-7	CASSGTSGGYEQYF
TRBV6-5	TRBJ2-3	CASSRDQTQDTQYF
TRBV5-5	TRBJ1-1	CASSLHRGDDTEAFF
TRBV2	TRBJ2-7	CASSSGTQSYEQYF
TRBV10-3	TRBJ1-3	CAITEGPGQGTGNTIYF
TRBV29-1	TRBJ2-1	CSVETSGAPYNEQFF
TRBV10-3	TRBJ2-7	CAISEPPGGEQYF
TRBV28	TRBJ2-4	CASSSNRGIQYF
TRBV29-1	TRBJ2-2	CSVTRANTGELFF
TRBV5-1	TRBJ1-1	CASSLFGQGAGEAFF
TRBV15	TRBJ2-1	CATSRGTSGNNEQFF
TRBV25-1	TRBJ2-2	CASSEFRGSTGELFF
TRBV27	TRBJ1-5	CASSPLGEPVGRSGPQHF